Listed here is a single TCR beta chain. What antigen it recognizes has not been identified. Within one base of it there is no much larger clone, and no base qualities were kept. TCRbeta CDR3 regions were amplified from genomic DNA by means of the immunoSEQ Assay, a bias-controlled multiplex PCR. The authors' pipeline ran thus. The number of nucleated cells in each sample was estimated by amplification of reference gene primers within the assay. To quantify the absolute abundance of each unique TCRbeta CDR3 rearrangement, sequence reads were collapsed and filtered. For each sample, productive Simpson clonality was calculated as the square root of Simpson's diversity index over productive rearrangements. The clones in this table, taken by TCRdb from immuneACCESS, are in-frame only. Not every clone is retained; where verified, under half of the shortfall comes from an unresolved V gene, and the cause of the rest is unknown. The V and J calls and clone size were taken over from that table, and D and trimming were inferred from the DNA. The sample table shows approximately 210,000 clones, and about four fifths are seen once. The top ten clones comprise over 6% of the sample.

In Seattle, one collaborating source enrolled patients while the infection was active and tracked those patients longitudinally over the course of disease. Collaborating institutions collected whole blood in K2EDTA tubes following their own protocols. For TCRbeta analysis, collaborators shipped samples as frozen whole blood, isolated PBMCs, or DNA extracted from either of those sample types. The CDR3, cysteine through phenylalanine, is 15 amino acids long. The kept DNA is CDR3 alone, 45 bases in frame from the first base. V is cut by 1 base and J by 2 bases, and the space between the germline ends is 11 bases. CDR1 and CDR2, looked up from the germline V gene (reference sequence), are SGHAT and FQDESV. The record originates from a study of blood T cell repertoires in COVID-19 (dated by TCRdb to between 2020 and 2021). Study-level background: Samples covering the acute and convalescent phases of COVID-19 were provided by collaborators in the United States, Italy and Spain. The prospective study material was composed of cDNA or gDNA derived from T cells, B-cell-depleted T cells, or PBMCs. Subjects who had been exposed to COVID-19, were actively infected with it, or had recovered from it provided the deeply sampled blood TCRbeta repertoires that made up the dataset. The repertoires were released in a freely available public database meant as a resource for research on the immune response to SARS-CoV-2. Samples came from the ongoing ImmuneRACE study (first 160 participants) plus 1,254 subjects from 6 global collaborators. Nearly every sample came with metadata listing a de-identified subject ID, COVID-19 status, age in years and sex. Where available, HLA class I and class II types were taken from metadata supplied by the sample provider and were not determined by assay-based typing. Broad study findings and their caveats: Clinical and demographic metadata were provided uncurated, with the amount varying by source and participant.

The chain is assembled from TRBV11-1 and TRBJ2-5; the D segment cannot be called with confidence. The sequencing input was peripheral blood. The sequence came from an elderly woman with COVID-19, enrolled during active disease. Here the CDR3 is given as CASSLGLSVQETQYF. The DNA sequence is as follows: TGTGCCAGCAGCTTAGGCCTCTCGGTACAAGAGACCCAGTACTTC.